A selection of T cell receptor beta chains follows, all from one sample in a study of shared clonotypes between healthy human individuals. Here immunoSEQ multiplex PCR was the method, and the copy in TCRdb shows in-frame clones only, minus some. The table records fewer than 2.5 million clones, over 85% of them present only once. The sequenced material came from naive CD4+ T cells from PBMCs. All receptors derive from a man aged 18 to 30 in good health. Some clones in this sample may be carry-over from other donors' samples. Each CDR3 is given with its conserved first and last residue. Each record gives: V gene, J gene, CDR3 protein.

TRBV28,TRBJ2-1,CATAPLSSYNEQFF
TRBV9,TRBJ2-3,CASSVNSATDTQYF
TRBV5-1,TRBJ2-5,CASSFVIAGGTQETQYF
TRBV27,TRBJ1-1,CASSPRGPNTEAFF
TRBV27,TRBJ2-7,CASRTPRDRGHLQHYEQYF
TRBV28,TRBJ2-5,CASSSGGAGGAKTQYF
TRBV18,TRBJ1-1,CASSPSTENTEAFF
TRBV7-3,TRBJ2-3,CASSLSPLSLDTQYF
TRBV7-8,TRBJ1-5,CASSLGPVKPQHF
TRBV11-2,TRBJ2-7,CASSLVPGGGGYEQYF
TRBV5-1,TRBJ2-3,CASSGLAGSTDTQYF
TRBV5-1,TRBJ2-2,CASSLGTSARTGELFF
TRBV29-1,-,CSVEEKRLAGLEQYF
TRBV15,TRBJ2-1,CATSRVPTSGGDNEQFF
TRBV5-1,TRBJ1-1,CASSLNTGNTEAFF
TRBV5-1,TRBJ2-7,CASSLGPSGRQRGYEQYF
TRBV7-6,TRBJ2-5,CASSARTGGETQYF
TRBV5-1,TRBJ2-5,CASSPTSGTVETQYF
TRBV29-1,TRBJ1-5,CSVRDSGNQPQHF
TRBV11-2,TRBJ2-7,CASSGTQGKVPYEQYF
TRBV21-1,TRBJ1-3,CASSSPGQGANPSGNTIYF
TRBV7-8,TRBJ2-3,CASSLALTSGSTDTQYF
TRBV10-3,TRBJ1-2,CAISGSREGGYTF
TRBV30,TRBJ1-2,CAWRLIQGENYGYTF
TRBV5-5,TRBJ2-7,CASSSRTSDRGEQYF
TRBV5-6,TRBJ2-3,CASSLVGTQTHTQYF
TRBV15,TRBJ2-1,CATSRQLRSGGYNEQFF
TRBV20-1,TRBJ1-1,CSARENFEAFF
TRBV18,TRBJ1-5,CASSPAGTGSNQPQHF
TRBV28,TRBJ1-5,CASSLGRMDQPQHF
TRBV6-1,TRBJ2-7,CASSPPPVYEQYF
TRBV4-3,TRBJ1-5,CASSQDRVQPQHF
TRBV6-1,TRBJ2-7,CASAGTSYEQYF
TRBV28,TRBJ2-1,CASLGNYNEQFF
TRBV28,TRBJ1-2,CASSLEGRRSNYGYTF
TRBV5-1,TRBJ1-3,CASSLGTGTGNTIYF
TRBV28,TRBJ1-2,CASSLPAGLSYGYTF
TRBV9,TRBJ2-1,CASSPQTGLYVNEQFF
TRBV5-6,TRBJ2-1,CASSLVASGRGYNEQFF
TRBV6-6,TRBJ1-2,CASSYRDGKILWGYTF
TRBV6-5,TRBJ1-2,CASSSGRTGRYGYTF
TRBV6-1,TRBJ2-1,CASRTAGASYNEQFF
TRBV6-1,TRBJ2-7,CASSDLSGRAYEQYF
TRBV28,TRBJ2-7,CASSSPLGGGSSYEQYF
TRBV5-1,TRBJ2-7,CASSLEVADEQYF
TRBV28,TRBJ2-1,CASSFPSPGTGTNEQFF
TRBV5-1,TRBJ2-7,CASSFQTSGRSHEQYF
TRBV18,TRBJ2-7,CASSPSTYEQYF